The clone carrying this TCR beta chain was picked up one time. Its specificity is not known. These data belong to a study of cytomegalovirus exposure and HLA in healthy donors. Study-wide results and caveats: Available immune exposure information covered CMV serostatus only. A later analysis by the authors found several of the most significant clusters apparently linked to common viral pathogens. One variant, a missense change in DCLRE1C, was linked in a later analysis to TCR beta V- and J-gene trimming.

The CDR3 runs to 17 residues. The V gene end was trimmed by 2 bases and the J gene end by 5 bases; junction bases not matched to a gene: 14. CDR1 is MDHEN and CDR2 is SYDVKM in the germline V gene. In the PCR, 60 Vbeta and 13 Jbeta primers were used. Clones were read by immunoSEQ multiplex PCR, and TCRdb kept only the in-frame ones, dropping some. The sample has around 140,000 clones; roughly 80% are singletons. The rearrangement links TRBV28 to TRBJ2-5, with 7 bases identical to TRBD1. Sequencing was carried out using PBMCs. The TCR comes from a woman aged 30 to 39 in good health and CMV-seronegative. CDR3 nucleotides: TGTGCCAGCAGTTTAAGTGGGACAGCTATTGGACGGGAGACCCAGTACTTC. Translation: CASSLSGTAIGRETQYF.